The sequence of this T cell receptor beta chain was determined in a study of shared clonotypes between healthy human individuals. The study's findings and limits: The naive CD4 repertoires of a handful of donors were compared, and about 5% of clonotypes were shared. It was the non-shared clonotypes that had lower generation probabilities than clonotypes shared by all four donors.

Trimming at V came to 0 bases and at J to 6 bases, leaving 6 bases not matched to a gene. From germline, CDR1 is LNHNV and CDR2 YYDKDF (reference sequence). The CDR3 spans 16 residues. Note on this clone: Its matching antigen is unknown.

In the source study's methods: Junction-only immunoSEQ data arrived without quality scores, meaning filtering differed. The repertoire was sequenced with immunoSEQ multiplex PCR; TCRdb's copy has only in-frame clones and lacks some. V and J calls and clone size are as listed in that table; D and trimming were resolved from the DNA. The sample shows hundreds of thousands of clones, 80% to 90% of them seen only once. Sequenced material: memory CD8+ T cells sorted from blood. As to subset: CD45RO+ cells pooled with CCR7-negative TemRA cells. The chain joins TRBV15 to TRBJ1-5, with TRBD1 matching 9 bases. The clonotype was recovered from a man aged 18 to 35 in good health. In DNA, the CDR3 is TGTGCCACCAGCAGAGATAGGGGGACAGGGAGTCAGCCCCAGCATTTT. Translating it yields CATSRDRGTGSQPQHF.